This TCR beta chain was found in a study of T-cell reconstitution after alpha-beta-depleted transplantation in children. V was clipped by 6 bases and J by 4 bases, with 22 bases between them. This CDR3 comprises 16 residues. The germline gives CDR1 DFQATT, CDR2 SNEGSKA (reference sequence). Points on this clonotype: No antigen is known for it.

Library preparation (for TCRbeta) was performed with unique molecular identifiers. TCRdb re-called the PCR reads with MiXCR, one entry per CDR3 protein. The table includes about 540,000 distinct CDR3 sequences, around 27% detected once. Broader study findings: In patients about two months after transplant, alpha-beta T cells reportedly arose from several hundred expanded graft clones. Surviving recipient T cells and thymic progenitors accounted for the high day-60 TCRbeta diversity observed in some patients.

Sequenced here: PBMCs, sampled before TCRalphabeta/CD19-depleted stem cell transplant. This chain links TRBV20-1 with TRBJ2-1; D is ambiguous. The sequence derives from a boy in the first two years of life with Wiskott-Aldrich syndrome, due to receive a stem cell transplant. The CDR3: CSANYRSRRPYNEQFF. CDR3 in DNA: TGCAGTGCCAACTATCGGAGCCGGCGGCCATACAATGAGCAGTTCTTC.